The 28 T cell receptor beta chains below all came from one sample that was sequenced in a study of T cells after yellow fever vaccination. TCRdb called the 5' RACE reads again in MiXCR, with one record for every CDR3 protein. The sample shows hundreds of thousands of distinct CDR3 sequences, around 12% of them seen only once. The starting material was CD4+ T cells sorted from PBMCs, obtained 15 days after the yellow fever booster vaccination. Receptors originate from a man aged 18 to 29 who received the YFV17D yellow fever vaccine.

This clonotype occurred many times. The chain couples TRBV6-6 to TRBJ1-2; D is ambiguous. Germline CDR1 and CDR2: MNHNY and SVGAGI (reference sequence). Trimming shortened V by 0 bases and J by 2 bases, and 7 bases separated the two germline ends. The CDR3 has 14 amino acids. The CDR3 region is CASSYSKGNYGYTF. CDR3 sequence (DNA): TGTGCCAGCAGTTACTCGAAGGGAAACTATGGCTACACCTTC.

The chain couples TRBV21-1 to TRBJ2-7; the table's D gene call, TRBD1, was not cross checked with the DNA. TRBV21-1 is given as a pseudogene. The CDR3 totals 15 residues. CDR3 DNA sequence: TGTGCCAGCAGTACCACTAGTGGACAGTACCACGAGCAGTACTTC. This codes for CASSTTSGQYHEQYF.

The chain is built from TRBV20-1 and TRBJ2-1; D gene unclear. Germline CDR1 and CDR2: DFQATT and SNEGSKA (reference sequence). V dropped 2 bases and J dropped 0 bases, with 11 bases sitting between them. This CDR3 is 15 amino acids long. The CDR3 loop reads CSARRWTGSYNEQFF. The CDR3 nucleotides are TGCAGTGCTAGAAGGTGGACGGGCTCCTACAATGAGCAGTTCTTC.

This clonotype came up a few times. This chain links TRBV20-1 with TRBJ2-7; possible D gene TRBD1, 6 bases. CDR3 length: 15 amino acids. V was clipped by 0 bases and J by 1 base, with 13 bases between them. Germline V gene sequence: CDR1 DFQATT, CDR2 SNEGSKA (reference sequence). CDR3 loop: CSARDRTGSSYEQYF. CDR3 nucleotide sequence: TGCAGTGCTAGAGATCGTACAGGGTCTTCCTACGAGCAGTACTTC.

The rearrangement joins TRBV20-1 to TRBJ2-7; 7 bases match TRBD1. V trimming: 5 bases; J trimming: 1 base; junction bases outside the gene matches: 5. CDR3 size: 13 residues. The germline CDR1 and CDR2 sequences are DFQATT and SNEGSKA (reference sequence). Here the CDR3 DNA reads TGCAGTGCTGTGGACAGGCTATCCTACGAGCAGTACGTC. The encoded protein is CSAVDRLSYEQYV.

This clonotype has at least ten counts. The J gene is TRBJ2-1, the V gene TRBV5-1; D is undetermined. The CDR3 extends over 16 amino acids. The germline gives CDR1 SGHRS, CDR2 YFSETQ. V lost 2 bases and J lost 3, with 15 bases in between. The CDR3 DNA follows: TGCGCCAGCAGCTTCACAAAGGACCCCGGCTACAATGAGCAGTTCTTC. This codes for CASSFTKDPGYNEQFF.

This chain links TRBV28 with TRBJ2-5, with 7 bases that match TRBD1. This CDR3 region has 14 residues. V was clipped by 10 bases and J by 3 bases; unmatched bases: 11. Germline CDR1 MDHEN, CDR2 SYDVKM. As DNA, the CDR3 is TGTGCCACCCCCAATAGGGGGCAGGAAGAGACCCAGTACTTC. This encodes CATPNRGQEETQYF.

This clonotype was found a few times. The rearrangement joins TRBV20-1 to TRBJ2-3; TRBD2 matches at 12 bases. The CDR3 covers 17 residues. Germline CDR1 reads DFQATT; CDR2 reads SNEGSKA (reference sequence). Germline trimming cut 0 bases from V and 5 bases from J; bases unmatched to any gene: 9. The CDR3 reads CSARDRTSGEVGDTQYF. The CDR3 nucleotides are TGCAGTGCTAGAGATAGGACTAGCGGGGAGGTCGGAGATACGCAGTATTTT.

In this sample, this clonotype turned up a few times. The chain joins TRBV20-1 to TRBJ2-1; D unclear. Trimming removed 3 bases from V and 6 bases from J, with 6 bases in between. This CDR3 contains 11 residues. The germline CDR1 and CDR2 sequences are DFQATT and SNEGSKA (reference sequence). CDR3: CSARGPNEQFF. CDR3 coding DNA: TGCAGTGCTAGGGGCCCCAATGAGCAGTTCTTC.

This clonotype has ten or more counts. The chain combines TRBV7-2 with TRBJ2-3; D gene unclear. CDR3 size: 14 residues. Trimming left V 5 bases short and J 3 bases short, with 12 bases between. CDR1 and CDR2 (germline): SGHTA, FQGNSA. The CDR3 DNA sequence: TGTGCCAGCAGCCCCACGACGTCGACAGATACGCAGTATTTT. Its translation: CASSPTTSTDTQYF.

The chain employs TRBV4-3 and TRBJ2-2; maybe TRBD1 (6 bases). The germline CDR1 and CDR2 sequences are LGHNA and YSLEER. Trimming removed 0 bases from V and 2 bases from J, with 10 bases in between. CDR3 length equals 16 residues. The CDR3 DNA follows: TGCGCCAGCAGCCAAGATCTGGGGACAAACACCGGGGAGCTGTTTTTT. It codes for CASSQDLGTNTGELFF.

The chain is built from TRBV5-1 and TRBJ1-1; D is ambiguous. The germline V gene encodes CDR1 SGHRS and CDR2 YFSETQ. This CDR3 spans 14 amino acids. V lost 1 base and J 0 bases, leaving 7 bases between the germline ends. This CDR3 reads CASSLSPLNTEAFF. CDR3 DNA sequence: TGCGCCAGCAGCTTGAGTCCACTGAACACTGAAGCTTTCTTT.

This chain uses TRBV5-6 with TRBJ1-2; a weak D match, TRBD1 (5 bases). V lost 6 bases, J lost 7 bases, and 16 bases lay in between. The CDR3 contains 13 residues. Germline V gives CDR1 SGHDT, CDR2 YYEEEE. The CDR3 DNA reads TGTGCCAGCACCAAGGGGCGGTCGACTGGCTACACCTTC. It encodes CASTKGRSTGYTF.

The chain combines TRBV20-1 with TRBJ1-1; no clear D gene. CDR1 DFQATT and CDR2 SNEGSKA come from the germline V gene (reference sequence). Trimming shortened V by 6 bases and J by 1 base, and 6 bases separated the two germline ends. The CDR3 length is 11 residues. The CDR3 loop reads CSAAGNTEAFF. CDR3 bases: TGCAGTGCCGCAGGGAACACTGAAGCTTTCTTT.

In its sample, this clonotype was seen once. The rearrangement joins TRBV7-3 to TRBJ2-2, with D possibly matching TRBD2 (5 bases). Germline CDR1 and CDR2: SGHTA and FQGTGA. Trimming took off 5 bases at V and 5 bases at J, with 12 bases between the two ends. This CDR3 contains 14 residues. CDR3 sequence: CASSQRGLTGELFF. The CDR3 DNA reads TGTGCCAGCAGCCAGCGAGGGTTGACCGGGGAGCTGTTTTTT.

This clonotype was found many times. This chain joins TRBV6-5 and TRBJ1-2; D is undetermined. The V end was cut by 2 bases, the J end by 3 bases, with 13 bases between. The CDR3 has 15 amino acids. The V gene's germline CDR1 is MNHEY and CDR2 SVGAGI. CDR3 nucleotide sequence: TGTGCCAGCAGTTACGTGGCCGGACTAGACTATGGCTACACCTTC. The encoded protein is CASSYVAGLDYGYTF.

This clonotype turned up a few times. The V and J genes are TRBV10-3 and TRBJ2-3, with a weak D call TRBD2 (7 bases). Germline V CDR1 and CDR2: ENHRY, SYGVKD. Trimming took off 5 bases at V and 4 bases at J, with 19 bases between the two ends. The CDR3 covers 16 residues. CDR3 loop: CAISLGAGALPDTQYF. The CDR3 DNA reads TGTGCCATCAGTTTAGGGGCGGGGGCCCTACCAGATACGCAGTATTTT.

The rearrangement links TRBV20-1 to TRBJ2-7, with 16 bases aligning to TRBD2. Germline loops: CDR1 DFQATT, CDR2 SNEGSKA (reference sequence). Losses at the gene ends were 5 bases for V and 4 bases for J; bases not matched to a gene: 5. This CDR3 is 15 amino acids long. CDR3 in amino acids: CSAPGTSGGVYEQYF. The CDR3 DNA is TGCAGTGCTCCAGGGACTAGCGGGGGGGTTTACGAGCAGTACTTC.

This clonotype appeared a few times. This sequence joins TRBV6-5 and TRBJ1-5, with D possibly being TRBD1 (5 bases). Trimming took off 2 bases at V and 1 base at J, with 9 bases between the two ends. The CDR3 runs to 15 residues. Germline V lookup: CDR1 MNHEY, CDR2 SVGAGI. DNA of the CDR3: TGTGCCAGCAGTTACGGGGCGGAGAGCAATCAGCCCCAGCATTTT. Protein product: CASSYGAESNQPQHF.

This clonotype was recorded a few times. The chain carries TRBV5-1 and TRBJ2-3; TRBD2 matches 9 bases. The germline CDR1 and CDR2 sequences are SGHRS and YFSETQ. The V and J ends lost 4 bases and 5 bases, in that order; junction bases with no gene match: 5. This CDR3 comprises 14 residues. The CDR3 DNA follows: TGCGCCAGCAGCCTTGGACTAGCGAGAGATACGCAGTATTTT. Its translation: CASSLGLARDTQYF.

The rearrangement joins TRBV2 to TRBJ2-5, with TRBD2 identical over 10 bases. Germline assignment: CDR1 SNHLY and CDR2 FYNNEI. V shed 4 bases, J shed 5 bases, and the junction held 10 bases outside the gene matches. The CDR3 extends over 16 amino acids. The CDR3: CASSVPAGGRGETQYF. DNA of the CDR3: TGTGCCAGCAGTGTCCCAGCGGGGGGGCGCGGGGAGACCCAGTACTTC.

The chain has TRBV2 and TRBJ1-2, with TRBD1 matching over 7 bases. V trimming: 4 bases; J trimming: 4 bases; junction bases outside the gene matches: 6. The CDR3 has 14 residues. Germline V gene sequence: CDR1 SNHLY, CDR2 FYNNEI. CDR3 nucleotides: TGTGCCAGCAGTGTCTCGCAGGGGGGCTATGGCTACACCTTC. It specifies CASSVSQGGYGYTF.

The chain recombines TRBV20-1 with TRBJ2-3, with D possibly being TRBD2 (7 bases). The CDR3 length is 15 residues. The V end was cut by 0 bases, the J end by 6 bases, with 16 bases between. CDR1 and CDR2 from the germline V gene are DFQATT and SNEGSKA (reference sequence). The CDR3 DNA reads as TGCAGTGCTAGAGATCACGGGGGGCTCCCGGATACGCAGTATTTT. This encodes CSARDHGGLPDTQYF.

The V call is TRBV5-6, the J call TRBJ2-4; D gene ambiguous. Germline V lookup: CDR1 SGHDT, CDR2 YYEEEE. The CDR3 runs to 16 residues. V shed 2 bases and J shed 2 bases, with 14 bases lying between them. The DNA for the CDR3 is TGTGCCAGCAGCTTATTGTCGTTAGGATCCAAAAACATTCAGTACTTC. Amino acid sequence: CASSLLSLGSKNIQYF. Complete variable domain (other parts from reference TRBV5-6 and TRBJ2-4): DAGVTQSPTHLIKTRGQQVTLRCSPKSGHDTVSWYQQALGQGPQFIFQYYEEEERQRGNFPDRFSGHQFPNYSSELNVNALLLGDSALYLCASSLLSLGSKNIQYFGAGTRLSVL.

This clonotype was seen once. The chain is built from TRBV5-5 and TRBJ2-2; no clear D gene. Germline CDR1 SGHKS, CDR2 YYEKEE (reference sequence). V lost 2 bases and J lost 1, with 9 bases in between. This CDR3 contains 15 residues. The CDR3 region has the DNA TGTGCCAGCAGCTTCCGGACGGGGAACACCGGGGAGCTGTTTTTT. It is translated as CASSFRTGNTGELFF.

This clonotype was seen a handful of times. The chain links TRBV3-1 to TRBJ2-3; TRBD2 is a possible D gene (6 bases). The CDR3 contains 14 residues. From germline, CDR1 is LGHDT and CDR2 YNNKEL (reference sequence). Trimming stripped 4 bases from V and 6 bases from J, with 14 bases between. In DNA, the CDR3 is TGTGCCAGCAGCCCACCGGGGGACTTGGATACGCAGTATTTT. Protein sequence: CASSPPGDLDTQYF.

The rearrangement uses TRBV7-3 and TRBJ2-5; 8 nucleotides agree with TRBD2. In germline, CDR1 is SGHTA, CDR2 FQGTGA. CDR3 length equals 16 residues. Unmatched junction bases numbered 9, after V lost 1 base and J lost 5 bases. The CDR3 protein is CASSLSGAGGGETQYF. CDR3 nucleotides: TGTGCCAGCAGCTTAAGTGGTGCGGGGGGCGGGGAGACCCAGTACTTC.

This clonotype has a handful of counts. V usage is TRBV30 and J usage is TRBJ1-2; D gene uncertain. This CDR3 spans 13 amino acids. Trimming stripped 0 bases from V and 4 bases from J, with 9 bases between. In germline, CDR1 is GTSNPN, CDR2 SVGIG (reference sequence). The CDR3 region is CAWSVTQTYGYTF. DNA for the CDR3: TGTGCCTGGAGTGTAACCCAGACCTATGGCTACACCTTC.